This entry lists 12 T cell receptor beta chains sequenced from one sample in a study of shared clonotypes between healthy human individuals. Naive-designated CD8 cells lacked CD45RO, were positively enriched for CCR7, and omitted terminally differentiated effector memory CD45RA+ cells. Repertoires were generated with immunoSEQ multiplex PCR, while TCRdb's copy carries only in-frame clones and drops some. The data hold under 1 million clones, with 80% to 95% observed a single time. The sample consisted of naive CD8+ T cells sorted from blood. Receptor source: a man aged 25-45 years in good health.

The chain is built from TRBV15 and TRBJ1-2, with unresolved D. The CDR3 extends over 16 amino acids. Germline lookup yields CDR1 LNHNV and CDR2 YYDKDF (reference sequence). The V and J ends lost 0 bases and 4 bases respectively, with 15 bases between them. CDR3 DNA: TGTGCCACCAGCAGAGATATCGCGGATAAATTCTATGGCTACACCTTC. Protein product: CATSRDIADKFYGYTF.

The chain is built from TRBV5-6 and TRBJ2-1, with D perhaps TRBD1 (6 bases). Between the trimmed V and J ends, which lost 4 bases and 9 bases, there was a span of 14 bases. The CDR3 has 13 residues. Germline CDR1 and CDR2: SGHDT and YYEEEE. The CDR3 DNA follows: TGTGCCAGCAGCCCACAACAGGGTTTTGAGCAGTTCTTC. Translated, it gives CASSPQQGFEQFF.

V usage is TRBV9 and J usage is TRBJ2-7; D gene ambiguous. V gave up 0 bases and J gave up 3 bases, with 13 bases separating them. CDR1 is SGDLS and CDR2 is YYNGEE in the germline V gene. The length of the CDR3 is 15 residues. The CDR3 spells CASSVGQVPNYEQYF. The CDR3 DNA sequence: TGTGCCAGCAGCGTAGGCCAGGTGCCGAACTACGAGCAGTACTTC.

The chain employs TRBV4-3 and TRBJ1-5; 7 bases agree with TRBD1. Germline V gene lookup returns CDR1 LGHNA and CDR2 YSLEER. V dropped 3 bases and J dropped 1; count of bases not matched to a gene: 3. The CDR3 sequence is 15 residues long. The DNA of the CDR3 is TGCGCCAGCAGCCAGGACAGGCGGAGCAATCAGCCCCAGCATTTT. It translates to CASSQDRRSNQPQHF.

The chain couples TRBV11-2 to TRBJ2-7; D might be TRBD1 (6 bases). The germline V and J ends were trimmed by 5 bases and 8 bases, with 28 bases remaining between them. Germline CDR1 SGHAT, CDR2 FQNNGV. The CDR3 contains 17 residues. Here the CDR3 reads CASSPAIGTPGKVKQYF. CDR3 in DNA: TGTGCCAGCAGCCCCGCAATAGGGACACCCGGAAAAGTTAAGCAGTACTTC. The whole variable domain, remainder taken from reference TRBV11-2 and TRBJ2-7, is EAGVAQSPRYKIIEKRQSVAFWCNPISGHATLYWYQQILGQGPKLLIQFQNNGVVDDSQLPKDRFSAERLKGVDSTLKIQPAKLEDSAVYLCASSPAIGTPGKVKQYFGPGTRLTVT.

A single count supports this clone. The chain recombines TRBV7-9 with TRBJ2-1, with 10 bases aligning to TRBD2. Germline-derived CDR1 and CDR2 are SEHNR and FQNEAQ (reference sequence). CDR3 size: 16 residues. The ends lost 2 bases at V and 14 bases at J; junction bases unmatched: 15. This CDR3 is CASSLRASGSTLGEFF. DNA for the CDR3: TGTGCCAGCAGCTTAAGGGCTAGCGGGAGTACCCTTGGGGAGTTCTTC. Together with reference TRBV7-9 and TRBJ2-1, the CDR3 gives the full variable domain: DTGVSQNPRHKITKRGQNVTFRCDPISEHNRLYWYRQTLGQGPEFLTYFQNEAQLEKSRLLSDRFSAERPKGSFSTLEIQRTEQGDSAMYLCASSLRASGSTLGEFFGPGTRLTVL.

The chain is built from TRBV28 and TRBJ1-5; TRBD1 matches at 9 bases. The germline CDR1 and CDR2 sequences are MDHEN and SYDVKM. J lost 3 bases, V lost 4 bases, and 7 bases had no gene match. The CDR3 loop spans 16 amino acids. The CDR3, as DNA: TGTGCCAGCAGTTGGGGGACAGGGTGGGTCAATCAGCCCCAGCATTTT. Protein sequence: CASSWGTGWVNQPQHF.

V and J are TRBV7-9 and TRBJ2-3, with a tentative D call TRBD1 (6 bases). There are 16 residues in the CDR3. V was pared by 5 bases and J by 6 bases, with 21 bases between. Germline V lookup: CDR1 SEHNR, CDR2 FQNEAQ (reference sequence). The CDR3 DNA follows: TGTGCCAGCAGCCGCACACAGGGCCGGACCAGGGATACGCAGTATTTT. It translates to CASSRTQGRTRDTQYF.

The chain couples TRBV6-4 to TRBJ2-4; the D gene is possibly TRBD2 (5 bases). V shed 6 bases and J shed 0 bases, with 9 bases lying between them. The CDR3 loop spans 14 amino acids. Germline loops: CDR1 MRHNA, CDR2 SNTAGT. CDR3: CASRQAVAKNIQYF. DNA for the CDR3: TGTGCCAGCAGGCAAGCGGTAGCCAAAAACATTCAGTACTTC.

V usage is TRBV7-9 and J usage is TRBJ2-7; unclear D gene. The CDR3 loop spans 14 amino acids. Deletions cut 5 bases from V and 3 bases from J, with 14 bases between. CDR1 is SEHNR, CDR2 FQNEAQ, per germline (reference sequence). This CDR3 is CASSDLGRNYEQYF. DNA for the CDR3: TGTGCCAGCAGCGACCTCGGCAGGAACTACGAGCAGTACTTC.

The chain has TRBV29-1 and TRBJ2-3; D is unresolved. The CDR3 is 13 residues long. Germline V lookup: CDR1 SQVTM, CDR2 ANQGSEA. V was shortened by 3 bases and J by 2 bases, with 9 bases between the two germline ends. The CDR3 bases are TGCAGCGTTGACCCTGGGAACACAGATACGCAGTATTTT. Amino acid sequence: CSVDPGNTDTQYF.

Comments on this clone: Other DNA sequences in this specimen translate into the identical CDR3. The CDR3 sequence: CASSIQGSYNEQFF. For the CDR3, the DNA is TGTGCCAGTAGTATCCAGGGGAGCTACAATGAGCAGTTCTTC. The V and J genes are TRBV19 and TRBJ2-1, with a weak D call TRBD1 (6 bases). Trimming took off 3 bases at V and 3 bases at J, with 9 bases between the two ends. The CDR3 length is 14 residues. The germline gives CDR1 LNHDA, CDR2 SQIVND (reference sequence).